The 32 T cell receptor beta chains given below trace back to one sample, sequenced in a study of T-cell reconstitution after alpha-beta-depleted transplantation in children. Library preparation (for TCRbeta) was performed with unique molecular identifiers. TCRdb passed the PCR reads through MiXCR, listing each CDR3 protein once. The table records some 340,000 distinct CDR3 sequences, about 9.3% of them present only once. Sequencing was performed on PBMCs from the stem cell graft donor, taken from the stem cell graft. These receptors came from a human donor who donated a stem cell graft to a child with acute lymphoblastic leukemia.

The rearrangement joins TRBV5-1 to TRBJ1-1, with a possible D match to TRBD1 (5 bases). Germline CDR1 is SGHRS and CDR2 is YFSETQ. The V gene lost 0 bases and the J gene lost 2 bases, with 14 bases spanning the gap. CDR3 length equals 16 residues. DNA of the CDR3: TGCGCCAGCAGCTTGGCCCCGGAAGGGGTAAACACTGAAGCTTTCTTT. Its protein product is CASSLAPEGVNTEAFF.

This clonotype was found a few times. V usage is TRBV20-1 and J usage is TRBJ2-5, with TRBD1 matching 8 bases. V shed 5 bases, J shed 4 bases, and the junction held 6 bases outside the gene matches. Germline-derived CDR1 and CDR2 are DFQATT and SNEGSKA (reference sequence). This CDR3 has 13 amino acids. CDR3 in DNA: TGCAGTGCTGGTACAGGGGGAGGAGAGACCCAGTACTTC. Translating it yields CSAGTGGGETQYF.

J is TRBJ2-1 and V is TRBV7-2, with 7 bases aligning to TRBD2. This CDR3 contains 14 residues. V shed 4 bases and J 3 bases; nucleotides not matched to a gene: 3. Per germline, CDR1 SGHTA and CDR2 FQGNSA. The CDR3 coding sequence is TGTGCCAGCAGCTCCTCTAGCGGCTACAATGAGCAGTTCTTC. Translation: CASSSSSGYNEQFF.

This clonotype was counted between two and nine times. The J gene is TRBJ2-7, the V gene TRBV6-5; 8 nucleotides agree with TRBD1. Germline V gene lookup returns CDR1 MNHEY and CDR2 SVGAGI. The V and J ends lost 0 bases and 7 bases, in that order; junction bases with no gene match: 5. The CDR3 runs 14 residues. The CDR3 loop reads CASSYSDRAGEQYF. CDR3 nucleotide sequence: TGTGCCAGCAGTTACTCGGACAGGGCCGGGGAGCAGTACTTC.

Of note for this clonotype: An end of the junction differs from the germline gene, which may be a read error. The chain recombines TRBV29-1 with TRBJ2-7, with a tentative D call TRBD1 (5 bases). The CDR3 extends over 13 amino acids. The germline gives CDR1 SQVTM, CDR2 ANQGSEA. CDR3 protein: CSAILPGSSEQYF. The CDR3 nucleotides are TGCAGCGCCATCCTCCCAGGGTCCTCCGAGCAGTACTTC.

In the case of this clonotype: One junction end does not reproduce the germline sequence, and a read error may be involved. The chain couples TRBV29-1 to TRBJ2-3; tentatively, D is TRBD1 or TRBD2 (5 bases each). Germline V lookup: CDR1 SQVTM, CDR2 ANQGSEA. The CDR3 has 14 amino acids. CDR3 DNA: TGCAGCGTCGCCGGACACTCAGCGGCAGAAACGCAGTATTTT. Its translation is CSVAGHSAAETQYF.

The gene calls are TRBV20-1 and TRBJ2-7; D remains ambiguous. Germline V lookup: CDR1 DFQATT, CDR2 SNEGSKA (reference sequence). The CDR3 consists of 13 residues. The V and J ends lost 6 bases and 0 bases respectively, with 12 bases between them. DNA for the CDR3: TGCAGTGCCATCGGGCCGCGCTCCTACGAGCAGTACTTC. Translating it yields CSAIGPRSYEQYF.

This clonotype was detected many times. This chain uses TRBV20-1 with TRBJ2-5, with 9 bases lining up with TRBD2. CDR3 size: 16 residues. The germline gives CDR1 DFQATT, CDR2 SNEGSKA (reference sequence). V lost 4 bases to trimming and J lost 1 base; unmatched junction nucleotides: 10. Written as DNA, the CDR3 is TGCAGTGCTACCCGGAGGCTAGCGGGACTCCAAGAGACCCAGTACTTC. The encoded protein is CSATRRLAGLQETQYF.

The chain uses TRBV7-9 and TRBJ2-1, with D hard to call. The CDR3 is made up of 15 amino acids. The V gene lost 1 base and the J gene lost 4 bases, with 11 bases spanning the gap. Germline V gene lookup returns CDR1 SEHNR and CDR2 FQNEAQ (reference sequence). The DNA of the CDR3 is TGTGCCAGCAGCTTAGGCGATAGAATGTACAATGAGCAGTTCTTC. It is translated as CASSLGDRMYNEQFF. The full variable domain, rest sourced from reference TRBV7-9 and TRBJ2-1, is DTGVSQNPRHKITKRGQNVTFRCDPISEHNRLYWYRQTLGQGPEFLTYFQNEAQLEKSRLLSDRFSAERPKGSFSTLEIQRTEQGDSAMYLCASSLGDRMYNEQFFGPGTRLTVL.

This clonotype was seen a handful of times. This sequence joins TRBV15 and TRBJ2-5; D gene ambiguous. There are 14 residues in the CDR3. Germline CDR1 and CDR2: LNHNV and YYDKDF (reference sequence). Trimming stripped 0 bases from V and 3 bases from J, with 8 bases between. CDR3 coding DNA: TGTGCCACCAGCAGAGATCTGGCAGAAGAGACCCAGTACTTC. It yields the protein CATSRDLAEETQYF.

The chain carries TRBV7-8 and TRBJ2-7, with D possibly being TRBD2 (5 bases). The CDR3 has 16 residues. Trimming took off 1 base at V and 2 bases at J, with 15 bases between the two ends. The germline gives CDR1 SGHVS, CDR2 FQNEAQ. The CDR3 reads CASSLVWETGTYEQYF. DNA of the CDR3: TGTGCCAGCAGCTTAGTCTGGGAGACGGGGACCTACGAGCAGTACTTC.

With respect to this clonotype: The junction and the germline gene differ at one end; a read error may be behind it. The gene calls are TRBV30 and TRBJ1-1; no firm D call. The CDR3 is 11 residues long. Germline lookup yields CDR1 GTSNPN and CDR2 SVGIG (reference sequence). DNA of the CDR3: TGTCCCTGGAGTGGCCCTCCTGAAGCTTTCTTT. Residues: CPWSGPPEAFF.

In the case of this clonotype: At one boundary the junction diverges from the germline segment, which might be a read error. The chain has TRBV29-1 and TRBJ2-1, with D possibly TRBD2 on 6 matching bases. CDR3 length: 13 residues. The germline V gene encodes CDR1 SQVTM and CDR2 ANQGSEA. The DNA for the CDR3 is TGCAGCGTTGAACTAGCGACCTACAATGCGCAGTTCTTC. Amino acids: CSVELATYNAQFF.

This clonotype was seen a handful of times. The CDR3 DNA follows: TGCGCCAGCAGCTTGGAAAGGGGCGCAGGGGGCGCGGAGACCCAGTACTTC. Amino acid sequence: CASSLERGAGGAETQYF. The V and J genes are TRBV5-1 and TRBJ2-5; 8 bases fit TRBD1. V lost 0 bases, J lost 5 bases, and 12 bases stayed unmatched. This CDR3 is 17 amino acids long. CDR1 SGHRS and CDR2 YFSETQ come from the germline V gene.

This clonotype was counted many times. This rearrangement joins TRBV30 to TRBJ1-4; D unresolved. This CDR3 contains 13 residues. The ends were cut back, 8 bases at V and 8 bases at J, with 18 bases in the middle. Germline CDR1 reads GTSNPN; CDR2 reads SVGIG (reference sequence). As DNA, the CDR3 is TGTGCCGCCGGACGCCCAGGATGGGAAAAACTGTTTTTT. Encoded protein: CAAGRPGWEKLFF.

The V and J genes are TRBV6-2 or TRBV6-3 and TRBJ1-5, with D hard to call. The CDR3 sequence is 15 residues long. In germline, CDR1 is MNHEY, CDR2 SVGEGT. Between the trimmed V and J ends, which lost 3 bases and 1 base, there was a span of 10 bases. For the CDR3, the DNA is TGTGCCAGCAGTTATCCAGACACGAGCAATCAGCCCCAGCATTTT. Translating gives CASSYPDTSNQPQHF.

The chain recombines TRBV5-1 with TRBJ2-1, with 8 bases identical to TRBD1. CDR3 length: 16 amino acids. Trimming at V came to 2 bases and at J to 6 bases, leaving 10 bases not matched to a gene. Germline CDR1 SGHRS, CDR2 YFSETQ. CDR3 sequence (DNA): TGCGCCAGCAGCTTAACCGGGACAGGATCTATCAATGAGCAGTTCTTC. Protein: CASSLTGTGSINEQFF.

For this clonotype: A single base separates this from a much larger clone, so it may be a read error. The rearrangement uses TRBV6-5 and TRBJ2-1; TRBD2 is a possible D gene (6 bases). The V gene's germline CDR1 is MNHEY and CDR2 SVGAGI. The CDR3 is made up of 17 amino acids. The CDR3 coding sequence is TGTGCCAGCAGTTACGTCCGGGCTAGCGCAACGGACAATGAGCATTTCTTC. Translation gives CASSYVRASATDNEHFF.

This clonotype was seen a handful of times. This chain links TRBV29-1 with TRBJ1-1; maybe TRBD1 (5 bases). Between the trimmed V and J ends, which lost 0 bases and 4 bases, there was a span of 15 bases. The CDR3 is 15 amino acids. CDR1 is SQVTM and CDR2 is ANQGSEA in the germline V gene. This chain's CDR3 is CSVEESPAGPTEAFF. CDR3 coding DNA: TGCAGCGTTGAAGAATCCCCGGCAGGGCCCACTGAAGCTTTCTTT.

The chain uses TRBV12-3 or TRBV12-4 and TRBJ2-6; 7 bases fit TRBD1. The CDR3 spans 18 residues. The trim removed 5 bases at V and 0 bases at J, leaving 10 bases unmatched. CDR3 DNA sequence: TGTGCCAGCAGTCCCCCAGGACAGGTTAGCTCTGGGGCCAACGTCCTGACTTTC. It yields the protein CASSPPGQVSSGANVLTF.

The V call is TRBV7-2, the J call TRBJ2-5; D unclear. Trimming shortened V by 3 bases and J by 4 bases, and 9 bases separated the two germline ends. CDR1 and CDR2 (germline): SGHTA, FQGNSA. The CDR3 covers 13 residues. DNA for the CDR3: TGTGCCAGCAGCTTCCTCACCCCAGAGACCCAGTACTTC. Its translation: CASSFLTPETQYF.

This clonotype was picked up many times. The rearrangement uses TRBV7-2 and TRBJ1-5, with D uncertain. CDR3 length: 14 amino acids. CDR1 is SGHTA, CDR2 FQGNSA, per germline. Trimming took off 5 bases at V and 7 bases at J, with 15 bases between the two ends. The DNA of the CDR3 is TGTGCCAGCAGCCAGGAGGGCCAACGGCAGCCCCAGCATTTT. This gives the protein CASSQEGQRQPQHF.

The J gene is TRBJ2-7, the V gene TRBV20-1; TRBD2 aligns across 12 bases. This CDR3 is 13 amino acids long. Looked up from germline, CDR1 is DFQATT and CDR2 is SNEGSKA (reference sequence). J gave up 4 bases and V 6 bases, and 4 bases lay outside the gene matches. The CDR3 loop is CSALAGGGYEQYF. The CDR3 region has the DNA TGCAGTGCCCTAGCGGGAGGGGGGTACGAGCAGTACTTC.

The chain carries TRBV5-1 and TRBJ2-3; D remains ambiguous. The germline CDR1 and CDR2 sequences are SGHRS and YFSETQ. This CDR3 spans 13 amino acids. The V end was cut by 6 bases, the J end by 3 bases, with 11 bases between. DNA of the CDR3: TGCGCCAGCATATCCGACGCGACAGATACGCAGTATTTT. This gives the protein CASISDATDTQYF.

This clonotype occurred a few times. The J gene is TRBJ2-1, the V gene TRBV7-2, with 10 nucleotides matching TRBD2. V dropped 2 bases and J dropped 5; count of bases not matched to a gene: 9. CDR1 and CDR2 from the germline V gene are SGHTA and FQGNSA. The CDR3 sequence is 17 residues long. CDR3 sequence: CASSLNLAGDTHNEQFF. CDR3 nucleotide sequence: TGTGCCAGCAGCTTAAACCTAGCGGGAGATACTCACAATGAGCAGTTCTTC.

The genes are TRBV7-2 and TRBJ2-1, with D uncertain. This CDR3 contains 14 residues. Per the germline V gene, CDR1 is SGHTA and CDR2 is FQGNSA. Trimming took off 1 base at V and 1 base at J, with 5 bases between the two ends. In DNA form, the CDR3 reads TGTGCCAGCAGCTTAGGGTTGTCCTACAATGAGCAGTTCTTC. Its protein is CASSLGLSYNEQFF.

This clonotype was seen many times. The V call is TRBV5-1, the J call TRBJ2-1; TRBD2 agrees at 9 bases. The CDR3 loop spans 12 amino acids. After removal of 4 bases from V and 9 bases from J, the junction contained 2 bases not matched to a gene. Germline CDR1 reads SGHRS; CDR2 reads YFSETQ. The CDR3, as DNA: TGCGCCAGCAGCATTAGCGGGAGTGAGCAGTTCTTC. Its protein product is CASSISGSEQFF.

In its sample, this clonotype was seen many times. This sequence joins TRBV5-6 and TRBJ2-7, with 9 bases fitting TRBD1. Germline lookup yields CDR1 SGHDT and CDR2 YYEEEE. There are 13 residues in the CDR3. Losses at the gene ends were 5 bases for V and 5 bases for J; bases not matched to a gene: 5. This chain's CDR3 is CASSFTGGDEQYF. CDR3 in DNA: TGTGCCAGCAGTTTTACAGGGGGCGACGAGCAGTACTTC.

This clonotype appeared many times. The chain uses TRBV15 and TRBJ2-3; maybe TRBD1 (5 bases). The CDR3 loop spans 15 amino acids. Per germline, CDR1 LNHNV and CDR2 YYDKDF (reference sequence). V dropped 6 bases and J dropped 6 bases, with 19 bases sitting between them. In DNA, the CDR3 is TGTGCCACCAGGGTCGGGCAGGGAAGGAAGGATACGCAGTATTTT. It codes for CATRVGQGRKDTQYF.

There are many counts of this clonotype. This sequence joins TRBV27 and TRBJ1-3; 7 bases map to TRBD1. The CDR3 covers 14 residues. Germline V CDR1 and CDR2: MNHEY, SMNVEV (reference sequence). Trimming at V came to 5 bases and at J to 4 bases, leaving 5 bases not matched to a gene. CDR3 coding DNA: TGTGCCAGCAGTCTCAGGGGGGGAGGAAACACCATATATTTT. It encodes CASSLRGGGNTIYF.

The genes are TRBV4-3 and TRBJ2-1; 12 bases match TRBD1. The CDR3 covers 17 residues. V shed 1 base, J shed 9 bases, and the junction held 10 bases outside the gene matches. Germline V lookup: CDR1 LGHNA, CDR2 YSLEER. The DNA for the CDR3 is TGCGCCAGCAGCCAAGGCACGGGACAGGGGGCTATAATTGAGCAGTTCTTC. Protein: CASSQGTGQGAIIEQFF.

The rearrangement joins TRBV2 to TRBJ2-1; TRBD2 aligns across 10 bases. Looked up from germline, CDR1 is SNHLY and CDR2 is FYNNEI. The J segment lost 7 bases and the V segment lost 6 bases, leaving 9 bases of the junction unmatched. The CDR3 extends over 15 amino acids. The CDR3 DNA reads as TGTGCCAGCAGCCAACTAGCGGGATTTCTAAATGAGCAGTTCTTC. Protein product: CASSQLAGFLNEQFF.